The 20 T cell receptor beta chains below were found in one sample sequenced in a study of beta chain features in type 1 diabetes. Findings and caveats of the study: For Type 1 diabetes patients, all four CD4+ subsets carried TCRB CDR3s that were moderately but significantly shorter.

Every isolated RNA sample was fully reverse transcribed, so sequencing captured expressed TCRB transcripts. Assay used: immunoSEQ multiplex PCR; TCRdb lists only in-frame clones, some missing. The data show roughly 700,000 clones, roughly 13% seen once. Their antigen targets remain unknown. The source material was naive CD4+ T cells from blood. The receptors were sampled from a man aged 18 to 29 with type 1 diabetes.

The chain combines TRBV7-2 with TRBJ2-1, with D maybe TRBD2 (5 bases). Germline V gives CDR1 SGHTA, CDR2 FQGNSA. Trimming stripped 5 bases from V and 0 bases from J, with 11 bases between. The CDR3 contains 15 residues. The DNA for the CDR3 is TGTGCCAGCAGCCAGACTATCAGCTCCTACAATGAGCAGTTCTTC. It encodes CASSQTISSYNEQFF.

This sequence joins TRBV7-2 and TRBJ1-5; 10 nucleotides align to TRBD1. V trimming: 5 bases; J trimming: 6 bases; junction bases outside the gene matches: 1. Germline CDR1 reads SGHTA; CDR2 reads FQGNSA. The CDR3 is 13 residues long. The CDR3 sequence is CASSRDRGQPQHF. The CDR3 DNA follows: TGTGCCAGCAGCCGGGACAGGGGTCAGCCCCAGCATTTT.

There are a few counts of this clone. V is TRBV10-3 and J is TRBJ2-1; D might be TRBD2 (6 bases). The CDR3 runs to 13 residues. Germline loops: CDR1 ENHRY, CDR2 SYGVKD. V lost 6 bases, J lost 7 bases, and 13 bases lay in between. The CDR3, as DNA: TGTGCCATCAGCGGGGGATCTGGGAATGAGCAGTTCTTC. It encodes CAISGGSGNEQFF.

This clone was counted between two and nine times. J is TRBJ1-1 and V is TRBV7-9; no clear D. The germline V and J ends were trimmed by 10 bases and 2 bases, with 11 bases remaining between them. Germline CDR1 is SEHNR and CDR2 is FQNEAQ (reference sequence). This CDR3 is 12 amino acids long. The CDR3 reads CANRELNTEAFF. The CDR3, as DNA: TGTGCCAACAGAGAGTTAAACACTGAAGCTTTCTTT.

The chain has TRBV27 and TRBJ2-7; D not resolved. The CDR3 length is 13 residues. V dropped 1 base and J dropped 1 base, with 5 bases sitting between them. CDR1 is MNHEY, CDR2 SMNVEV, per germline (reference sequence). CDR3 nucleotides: TGTGCCAGCAGTTTATTTCCGTCCTACGAGCAGTACTTC. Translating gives CASSLFPSYEQYF.

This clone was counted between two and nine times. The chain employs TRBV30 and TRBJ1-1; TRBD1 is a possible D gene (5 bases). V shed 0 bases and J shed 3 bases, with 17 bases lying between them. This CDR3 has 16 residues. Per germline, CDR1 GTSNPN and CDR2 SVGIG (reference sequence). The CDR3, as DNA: TGTGCCTGGAGTGTAATGTGGCCAGGGAGGTACACTGAAGCTTTCTTT. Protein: CAWSVMWPGRYTEAFF.

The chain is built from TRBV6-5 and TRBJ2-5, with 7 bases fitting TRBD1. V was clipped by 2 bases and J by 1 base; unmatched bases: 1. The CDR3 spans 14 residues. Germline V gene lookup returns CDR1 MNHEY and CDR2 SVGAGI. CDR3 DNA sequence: TGTGCCAGCAGTTACGACAGGGCCCAAGAGACCCAGTACTTC. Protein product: CASSYDRAQETQYF.

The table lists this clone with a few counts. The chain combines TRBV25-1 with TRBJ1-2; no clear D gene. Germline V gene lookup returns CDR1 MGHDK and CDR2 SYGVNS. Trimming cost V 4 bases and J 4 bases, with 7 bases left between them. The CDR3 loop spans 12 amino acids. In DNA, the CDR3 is TGTGCCAGCAGTGGCCTATCCTATGGCTACACCTTC. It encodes CASSGLSYGYTF.

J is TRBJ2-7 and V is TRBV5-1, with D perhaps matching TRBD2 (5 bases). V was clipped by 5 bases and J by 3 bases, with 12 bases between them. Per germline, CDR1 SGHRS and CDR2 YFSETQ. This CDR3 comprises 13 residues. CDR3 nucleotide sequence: TGCGCCAGCAGGGAGGCGTTCTACTACGAGCAGTACTTC. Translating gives CASREAFYYEQYF.

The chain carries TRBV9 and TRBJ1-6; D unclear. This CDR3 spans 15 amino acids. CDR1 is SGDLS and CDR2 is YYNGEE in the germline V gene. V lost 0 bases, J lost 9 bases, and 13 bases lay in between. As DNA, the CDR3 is TGTGCCAGCAGCGTAGCTGAAGGAGGAATTTCACCCCTCCACTTT. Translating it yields CASSVAEGGISPLHF.

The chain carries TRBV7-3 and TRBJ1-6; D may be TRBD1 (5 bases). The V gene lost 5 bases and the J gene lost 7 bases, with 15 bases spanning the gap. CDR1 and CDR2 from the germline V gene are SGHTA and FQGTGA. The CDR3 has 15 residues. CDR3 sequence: CASSGGSRRNSPLHF. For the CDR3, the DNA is TGTGCCAGCAGCGGGGGTTCACGGAGGAATTCACCCCTCCACTTT.

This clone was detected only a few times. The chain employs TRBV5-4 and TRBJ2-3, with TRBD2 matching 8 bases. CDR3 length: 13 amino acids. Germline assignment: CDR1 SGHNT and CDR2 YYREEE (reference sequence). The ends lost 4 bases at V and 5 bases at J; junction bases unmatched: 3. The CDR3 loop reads CASSPTSEDTQYF. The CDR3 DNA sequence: TGTGCCAGCAGCCCGACTAGCGAAGATACGCAGTATTTT.

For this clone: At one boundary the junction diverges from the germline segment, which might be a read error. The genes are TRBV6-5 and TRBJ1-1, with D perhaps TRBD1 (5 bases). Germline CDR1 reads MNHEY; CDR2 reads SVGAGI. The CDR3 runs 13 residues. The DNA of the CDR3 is TGTGCCAGCTCAGGGAGATTGAAGACTGAAGCTTTCTTT. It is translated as CASSGRLKTEAFF.

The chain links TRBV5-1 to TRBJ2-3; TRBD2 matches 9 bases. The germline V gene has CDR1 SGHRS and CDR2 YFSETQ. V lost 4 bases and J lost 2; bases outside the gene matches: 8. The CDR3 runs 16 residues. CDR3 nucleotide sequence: TGCGCCAGCAGCCTTTCTCAGCGGGGGGTCACAGATACGCAGTATTTT. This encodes CASSLSQRGVTDTQYF.

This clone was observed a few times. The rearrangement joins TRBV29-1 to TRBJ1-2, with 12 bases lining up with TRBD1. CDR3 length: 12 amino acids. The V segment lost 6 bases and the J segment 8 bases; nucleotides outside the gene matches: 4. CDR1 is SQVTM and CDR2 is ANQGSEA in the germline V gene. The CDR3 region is CSVGDRGLGYTF. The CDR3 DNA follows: TGCAGCGTGGGGGACAGGGGGCTCGGCTACACCTTC.

CDR3 residues: CASSRMGESPLHF. DNA of the CDR3: TGTGCCAGCAGCCGTATGGGGGAATCACCCCTCCACTTT. The chain carries TRBV7-9 and TRBJ1-6; weak D call: TRBD1 (5 bases). V shed 5 bases and J shed 10 bases, with 12 bases lying between them. Germline V gene sequence: CDR1 SEHNR, CDR2 FQNEAQ (reference sequence). The CDR3 length is 13 residues.

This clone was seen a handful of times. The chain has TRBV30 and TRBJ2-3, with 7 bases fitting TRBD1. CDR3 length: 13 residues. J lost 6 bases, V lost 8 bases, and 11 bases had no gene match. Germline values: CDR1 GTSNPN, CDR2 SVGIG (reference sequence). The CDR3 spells CAGLGGAQDTQYF. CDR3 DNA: TGTGCCGGCCTAGGGGGCGCCCAGGATACGCAGTATTTT.

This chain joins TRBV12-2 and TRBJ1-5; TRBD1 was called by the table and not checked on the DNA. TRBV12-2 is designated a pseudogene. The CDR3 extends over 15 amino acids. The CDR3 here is CASLILQGAGQPQHF. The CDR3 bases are TGTGCAAGTCTCATACTACAGGGGGCCGGTCAGCCCCAGCATTTT.

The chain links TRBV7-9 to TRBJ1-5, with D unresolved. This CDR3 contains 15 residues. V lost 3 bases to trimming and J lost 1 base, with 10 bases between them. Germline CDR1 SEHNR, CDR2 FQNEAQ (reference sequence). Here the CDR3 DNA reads TGTGCCAGCAGCTTGGAGGGTTTAAGCAATCAGCCCCAGCATTTT. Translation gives CASSLEGLSNQPQHF. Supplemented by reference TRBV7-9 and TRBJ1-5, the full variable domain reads DTGVSQNPRHKITKRGQNVTFRCDPISEHNRLYWYRQTLGQGPEFLTYFQNEAQLEKSRLLSDRFSAERPKGSFSTLEIQRTEQGDSAMYLCASSLEGLSNQPQHFGDGTRLSIL.

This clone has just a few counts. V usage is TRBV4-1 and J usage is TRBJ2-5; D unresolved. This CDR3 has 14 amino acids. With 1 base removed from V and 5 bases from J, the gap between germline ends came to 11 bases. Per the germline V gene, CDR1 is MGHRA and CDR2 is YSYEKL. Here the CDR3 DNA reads TGCGCCAGCAGCCAAGCCCCGAGGATGGAGACCCAGTACTTC. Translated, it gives CASSQAPRMETQYF.